The 3 T cell receptor beta chains presented below share a single source sample, sequenced in a study of beta chain features in type 1 diabetes. The isolated RNA, all of it, was reverse transcribed, so expressed TCRB transcripts were what got sequenced. Sequencing used immunoSEQ multiplex PCR; TCRdb keeps in-frame clones, though not all of them. The sample has roughly 400,000 clones; roughly 14% are singletons. Sequencing used naive CD4+ T cells from blood. The receptor source for this set is a man aged 30 to 39 in good health.

The V gene is TRBV30, the J gene TRBJ1-2; a weak D match, TRBD1 (5 bases). The CDR3 sequence is 13 residues long. Trimming left V 0 bases short and J 7 bases short, with 12 bases between. CDR1 and CDR2 from the germline V gene are GTSNPN and SVGIG (reference sequence). Here the CDR3 DNA reads TGTGCCTGGAGTGTCTTAGGGGCGACTGGCTACACCTTC. Translation gives CAWSVLGATGYTF.

This clone was seen only a few times. The chain combines TRBV30 with TRBJ2-5; no definite D call. The CDR3 covers 13 residues. Trimming removed 7 bases at V and 0 bases at J, with 12 bases between. Per the germline V gene, CDR1 is GTSNPN and CDR2 is SVGIG (reference sequence). This CDR3 is CASTIQDQETQYF. The CDR3 nucleotides read TGTGCCTCTACCATACAAGACCAAGAGACCCAGTACTTC.

This clone was observed a handful of times. The chain employs TRBV5-4 and TRBJ2-3, with 8 bases aligning to TRBD2. Unmatched junction bases numbered 3, after V lost 0 bases and J lost 0 bases. The CDR3 is made up of 16 amino acids. The germline CDR1 and CDR2 sequences are SGHNT and YYREEE (reference sequence). CDR3 protein: CASSLAAGGSTDTQYF. The DNA for the CDR3 is TGTGCCAGCAGCTTGGCTGCGGGGGGTAGCACAGATACGCAGTATTTT.